This T cell receptor (beta chain) was sequenced during a study of shared clonotypes between healthy human individuals. Study conclusions and caveats: Investigators collected only blood, and repertoires in tissues likely differ.

Looked up from germline, CDR1 is MDHEN and CDR2 is SYDVKM. The CDR3 runs to 15 residues. V shed 4 bases and J shed 6 bases, with 17 bases lying between them. On this clone itself: The antigen remains undetermined.

Here immunoSEQ multiplex PCR was the method, and the copy in TCRdb shows in-frame clones only, minus some. Of 2 million to 2.5 million clones listed, 80% to 95% were seen once; the top ten hold about 0.34%. The clonotype comes from a man aged 18 to 35 in good health. Some clones in this sample may be carry-over from other donors' samples. Sequencing was performed on naive CD4+ T cells from PBMCs. As to subset: CD45RA+ positively selected. The V gene is TRBV28, the J gene TRBJ2-3, with a tentative D call TRBD1 (6 bases). The CDR3 protein is CASSSPLGGADTQYF. CDR3 sequence (DNA): TGTGCCAGCAGTTCCCCACTAGGGGGAGCCGATACGCAGTATTTT. Based on the CDR3 plus reference TRBV28 and TRBJ2-3, the full variable domain is DVKVTQSSRYLVKRTGEKVFLECVQDMDHENMFWYRQDPGLGLRLIYFSYDVKMKEKGDIPEGYSVSREKKERFSLILESASTNQTSMYLCASSSPLGGADTQYFGPGTRLTVL.